This TCR beta chain was captured in a study of cytotoxic CD8 clonotypes in ibrutinib-treated CLL. Germline CDR1 and CDR2: SGHTA and FQGTGA. The CDR3 sequence is 12 residues long. V was shortened by 5 bases and J by 8 bases, with 12 bases between the two germline ends. Targeted sequencing depth ranged from 1 in 200,000 to 1 in 1 million T cells. Sequencing was performed with immunoSEQ multiplex PCR; in TCRdb, only in-frame clones are kept and a portion is missing. Among 15,000 to 20,000 clones listed, approximately 67% were seen once. This sequence joins TRBV7-3 and TRBJ1-2; no firm D call. The TCR originated in a human donor with chronic lymphocytic leukemia. This material consisted of PBMCs, taken before ibrutinib treatment. The CDR3 is CASSQDSEGYTF. CDR3 bases: TGTGCCAGCAGCCAAGATTCAGAAGGCTACACCTTC.